One sample yielded the 30 T cell receptor beta chains listed below, sequenced in a study of shared clonotypes between healthy human individuals. Using immunoSEQ multiplex PCR, the repertoire was profiled, and TCRdb retains in-frame clones only, with some absent. The repertoire consists of 2 million to 2.5 million clones, with about nine tenths occurring once and the leading ten covering about 0.41%. Source material: naive CD4+ T cells from PBMCs. Regarding subset: CD45RA+ positively selected. Every receptor here comes from a young man in good health. Some clones in this sample may be carry-over from other donors' samples.

As for this clone: The same CDR3 also results from other DNA sequences found in this sample. The chain couples TRBV2 to TRBJ2-7; 7 nucleotides match TRBD1. The germline V gene has CDR1 SNHLY and CDR2 FYNNEI. The CDR3 contains 12 residues. Unmatched junction bases numbered 1, after V lost 2 bases and J lost 6 bases. The CDR3 DNA is TGTGCCAGCAGTGAAAGGACAGGCGAGCAGTACTTC. It yields the protein CASSERTGEQYF.

V and J are TRBV30 and TRBJ2-5; TRBD2 aligns across 12 bases. The junction had 7 bases not matched to a gene; V was cut back by 3 bases and J by 5 bases. CDR1 and CDR2 (germline): GTSNPN, SVGIG (reference sequence). The CDR3 runs 15 residues. CDR3 sequence reads: CAWRKTSGRWETQYF. CDR3 coding DNA: TGTGCCTGGAGGAAGACTAGCGGGAGATGGGAGACCCAGTACTTC.

This clone was picked up a small number of times. This chain joins TRBV21-1 and TRBJ1-5. TRBV21-1 is a documented pseudogene. This CDR3 has 13 residues. The CDR3 protein is CASSFRGNQPQHF. The CDR3 region has the DNA TGTGCCAGCAGCTTTCGTGGGAATCAGCCCCAGCATTTT.

The chain has TRBV7-9 and TRBJ2-7; D gene uncertain. Deletions cut 5 bases from V and 2 bases from J, with 10 bases between. Germline loops: CDR1 SEHNR, CDR2 FQNEAQ (reference sequence). There are 13 residues in the CDR3. The CDR3 sequence is CASSPSVTYEQYF. The CDR3 nucleotides read TGTGCCAGCAGCCCCAGTGTTACCTACGAGCAGTACTTC.

As to this clone: This sample includes further DNA sequences coding for the same CDR3. V usage is TRBV7-2 and J usage is TRBJ2-1; no firm D call. V lost 3 bases and J 1 base, leaving 1 base between the germline ends. CDR1 is SGHTA and CDR2 is FQGNSA in the germline V gene. The length of the CDR3 is 12 residues. In DNA, the CDR3 is TGTGCCAGCAGCTTGTCCTACAATGAGCAGTTCTTC. Its protein product is CASSLSYNEQFF.

The gene calls are TRBV5-6 and TRBJ1-3; D not certain. CDR3 length: 15 amino acids. Germline V gives CDR1 SGHDT, CDR2 YYEEEE. Trimming stripped 0 bases from V and 2 bases from J, with 9 bases between. The CDR3 region has the DNA TGTGCCAGCAGCTTGGGGCGAGTTGCTGGAAACACCATATATTTT. Protein sequence: CASSLGRVAGNTIYF. The variable domain in full, completed from reference TRBV5-6 and TRBJ1-3, reads DAGVTQSPTHLIKTRGQQVTLRCSPKSGHDTVSWYQQALGQGPQFIFQYYEEEERQRGNFPDRFSGHQFPNYSSELNVNALLLGDSALYLCASSLGRVAGNTIYFGEGSWLTVV.

As for this clone: Other DNA sequences within the sample encode an identical CDR3. The chain carries TRBV7-3 and TRBJ2-2; TRBD1 agrees at 7 bases. The CDR3 spans 15 residues. The V gene end was trimmed by 2 bases and the J gene end by 0 bases; junction bases not matched to a gene: 0. Looked up from germline, CDR1 is SGHTA and CDR2 is FQGTGA. This CDR3 is CASSLQGANTGELFF. CDR3 bases: TGTGCCAGCAGCTTACAGGGGGCGAACACCGGGGAGCTGTTTTTT.

V gene TRBV7-8 combines with J gene TRBJ1-2; perhaps TRBD1 as D (5 bases). CDR1 SGHVS and CDR2 FQNEAQ come from the germline V gene. The CDR3 contains 13 residues. Trimming took 5 bases from V and 8 from J, leaving 15 bases between them. This chain's CDR3 is CASSRSGARGYTF. CDR3 in DNA: TGTGCCAGCAGCCGCAGTGGGGCTAGGGGCTACACCTTC.

J is TRBJ2-7 and V is TRBV7-3; a possible D gene is TRBD1 (6 bases). The germline V gene encodes CDR1 SGHTA and CDR2 FQGTGA. Deletions cut 5 bases from V and 0 bases from J, with 17 bases between. The CDR3 contains 16 residues. Here the CDR3 DNA reads TGTGCCAGCAGCACCACCGGGACACTTAGCTCCTACGAGCAGTACTTC. This codes for CASSTTGTLSSYEQYF. The complete variable domain, with remaining parts taken from reference TRBV7-3 and TRBJ2-7, reads GAGVSQTPSNKVTEKGKYVELRCDPISGHTALYWYRQSLGQGPEFLIYFQGTGAADDSGLPNDRFFAVRPEGSVSTLKIQRTERGDSAVYLCASSTTGTLSSYEQYFGPGTRLTVT.

The rearrangement uses TRBV6-5 and TRBJ2-3, with 7 bases aligning to TRBD1. CDR3 length: 14 amino acids. Germline CDR1 reads MNHEY; CDR2 reads SVGAGI. Unmatched junction bases numbered 7, after V lost 6 bases and J lost 4 bases. The CDR3 DNA reads TGTGCCAGCAGGAGGGACAGAATCGCAGATACGCAGTATTTT. Translating it yields CASRRDRIADTQYF.

The chain recombines TRBV28 with TRBJ1-5, with TRBD1 matching over 7 bases. The CDR3 covers 17 residues. Trimming removed 7 bases from V and 5 bases from J; junction bases left unmatched: 17. In germline, CDR1 is MDHEN, CDR2 SYDVKM. This chain's CDR3 is CASTPSGWGQPHQPQHF. In nucleotides, the CDR3 is TGTGCCAGCACGCCGAGTGGTTGGGGACAGCCTCATCAGCCCCAGCATTTT.

A word on this clone: A read error may produce the germline difference seen at one junction end. The V and J genes are TRBV29-1 and TRBJ1-3, with D unresolved. CDR1 and CDR2 (germline): SQVTM, ANQGSEA. The CDR3 spans 13 residues. The CDR3 spells CSAVIQNSGNTHF. The CDR3 nucleotides are TGCAGCGCTGTTATCCAAAACAGTGGAAACACGCATTTT.

This CDR3 reads CASSHYAAGEKLFF. CDR3 bases: TGCGCCAGCAGCCACTACGCCGCAGGGGAAAAACTGTTTTTT. The chain uses TRBV4-1 and TRBJ1-4; D might be TRBD1 (5 bases). V was pared by 3 bases and J by 8 bases, with 13 bases between. There are 14 residues in the CDR3. In germline, CDR1 is MGHRA, CDR2 YSYEKL.

V gene TRBV27 combines with J gene TRBJ2-7; unclear D gene. Germline V gene sequence: CDR1 MNHEY, CDR2 SMNVEV (reference sequence). This CDR3 spans 13 amino acids. Deletions cut 2 bases from V and 5 bases from J, with 10 bases between. The CDR3 loop is CASSLTSLHEQYF. CDR3 coding DNA: TGTGCCAGCAGTTTAACATCCCTGCACGAGCAGTACTTC.

The V gene is TRBV14, the J gene TRBJ2-7; 8 bases align to TRBD1. The J segment lost 9 bases and the V segment lost 4 bases, leaving 5 bases of the junction unmatched. This CDR3 has 12 amino acids. Per the germline V gene, CDR1 is SGHDN and CDR2 is FVKESK. The CDR3 here is CASSLNRGTQYF. The CDR3 DNA sequence: TGTGCCAGCAGCCTGAACAGGGGGACGCAGTACTTC.

The rearrangement links TRBV7-8 to TRBJ1-1, with a weak D call TRBD1 (5 bases). The germline CDR1 and CDR2 sequences are SGHVS and FQNEAQ. The V end was cut by 0 bases, the J end by 0 bases, with 14 bases between. This CDR3 is built from 17 residues. Here the CDR3 DNA reads TGTGCCAGCAGCTTAGCGCACGGGGCGGTTATGAACACTGAAGCTTTCTTT. Amino acids: CASSLAHGAVMNTEAFF.

The chain employs TRBV29-1 and TRBJ2-1; D is ambiguous. Germline values: CDR1 SQVTM, CDR2 ANQGSEA. This CDR3 has 9 amino acids. V lost 5 bases, J lost 8 bases, and 4 bases lay in between. CDR3 sequence reads: CSVSDEQFF. CDR3 coding DNA: TGCAGCGTTTCCGATGAGCAGTTCTTC.

The chain uses TRBV28 and TRBJ2-5; 8 bases are a match to TRBD2. V trimming: 4 bases; J trimming: 9 bases; junction bases outside the gene matches: 10. The CDR3 is 14 amino acids. Germline CDR1 MDHEN, CDR2 SYDVKM. The CDR3 spells CASSSSLAGGPQYF. The CDR3 DNA is TGTGCCAGCAGTTCCTCGCTAGCGGGCGGGCCCCAGTACTTC.

The chain uses TRBV19 and TRBJ2-2; D remains ambiguous. V was trimmed by 4 bases and J by 6 bases, leaving 9 bases between them. This CDR3 region has 13 residues. The V gene's germline CDR1 is LNHDA and CDR2 SQIVND (reference sequence). CDR3 nucleotide sequence: TGTGCCAGTAGTAGATTAGTGGCCGGGGAGCTGTTTTTT. Translated: CASSRLVAGELFF.

The genes are TRBV21-1 and TRBJ2-7; the listed D gene, TRBD1, was not tested against the DNA. TRBV21-1 is termed a pseudogene. This CDR3 region has 19 residues. CDR3 loop: CASTNPSTGLTWTPYEQYF. The CDR3 DNA reads as TGTGCCAGCACCAACCCTTCCACAGGGTTGACATGGACACCCTACGAGCAGTACTTC.

The rearrangement links TRBV5-6 to TRBJ2-1, with D possibly being TRBD1 (7 bases). Trimming removed 4 bases at V and 2 bases at J, with 16 bases between. Germline CDR1 is SGHDT and CDR2 is YYEEEE. The CDR3 contains 16 residues. CDR3 nucleotides: TGTGCCAGCAGCCTCTATCGGGGGACAGCCTACAATGAGCAGTTCTTC. This encodes CASSLYRGTAYNEQFF.

Points on this clone: Other DNA sequences from this sample encode an identical CDR3 as well. The chain carries TRBV7-2 and TRBJ2-3; no clear D. Trimming removed 0 bases from V and 2 bases from J, with 6 bases in between. The CDR3 sequence is 14 residues long. Per germline, CDR1 SGHTA and CDR2 FQGNSA. The CDR3 DNA follows: TGTGCCAGCAGCTTAGCCCGGAACACAGATACGCAGTATTTT. It is translated as CASSLARNTDTQYF.

The rearrangement joins TRBV18 to TRBJ2-4, with TRBD2 matching 8 bases. Germline trimming cut 3 bases from V and 1 base from J; bases unmatched to any gene: 17. There are 20 residues in the CDR3. The germline V gene has CDR1 KGHSH and CDR2 LQKENI. DNA for the CDR3: TGTGCCAGCTCACCTTCAGCGGGGGATCCAACGGATATGGCCAAAAACATTCAGTACTTC. Its translation: CASSPSAGDPTDMAKNIQYF. The variable domain in full, completed from reference TRBV18 and TRBJ2-4, reads NAGVMQNPRHLVRRRGQEARLRCSPMKGHSHVYWYRQLPEEGLKFMVYLQKENIIDESGMPKERFSAEFPKEGPSILRIQQVVRGDSAAYFCASSPSAGDPTDMAKNIQYFGAGTRLSVL.

The chain is built from TRBV5-1 and TRBJ2-2; TRBD1 aligns across 8 bases. Germline loops: CDR1 SGHRS, CDR2 YFSETQ. V lost 5 bases to trimming and J lost 6 bases; unmatched junction nucleotides: 12. The CDR3 runs 16 residues. DNA for the CDR3: TGCGCCAGCAGACTGGACAGGGATCGTGCCCCCGGGGAGCTGTTTTTT. Its translation is CASRLDRDRAPGELFF.

The rearrangement joins TRBV28 to TRBJ1-2; TRBD1 might be the D (6 bases). V was trimmed by 6 bases and J by 4 bases, leaving 18 bases between them. CDR3 length: 15 amino acids. From germline, CDR1 is MDHEN and CDR2 SYDVKM. This CDR3 reads CASSHLKGQSYGYTF. CDR3 DNA: TGTGCCAGCAGCCACCTCAAAGGACAGTCCTATGGCTACACCTTC.

The rearrangement joins TRBV10-3 to TRBJ2-2; D remains ambiguous. Germline CDR1 reads ENHRY; CDR2 reads SYGVKD. V was pared by 6 bases and J by 1 base, with 18 bases between. This CDR3 is built from 17 residues. The CDR3 loop is CAIRDLARVENTGELFF. The CDR3, as DNA: TGTGCCATCAGGGATTTGGCAAGGGTTGAGAACACCGGGGAGCTGTTTTTT.

This clone has a single count. The V gene is TRBV18, the J gene TRBJ2-2; 10 bases are shared with TRBD2. The CDR3 spans 17 residues. After removal of 1 base from V and 0 bases from J, the junction contained 2 bases not matched to a gene. CDR1 is KGHSH, CDR2 LQKENI, per germline. CDR3 region: CASSPHGLAANTGELFF. Here the CDR3 DNA reads TGTGCCAGCTCACCACACGGACTAGCGGCGAACACCGGGGAGCTGTTTTTT.

V is TRBV2 and J is TRBJ1-1, with D hard to call. The CDR3 is 13 residues long. Germline CDR1 and CDR2: SNHLY and FYNNEI. With 6 bases removed from V and 1 base from J, the gap between germline ends came to 9 bases. CDR3 DNA sequence: TGTGCCAGCAGCAAAGACACGAACACTGAAGCTTTCTTT. Translation: CASSKDTNTEAFF.

This sequence joins TRBV10-3 and TRBJ2-2; D gene uncertain. The CDR3 loop spans 13 amino acids. Trimming stripped 6 bases from V and 0 bases from J, with 5 bases between. From germline, CDR1 is ENHRY and CDR2 SYGVKD. The chain's CDR3 is CAIRLANTGELFF. In DNA form, the CDR3 reads TGTGCCATCAGGCTAGCGAACACCGGGGAGCTGTTTTTT.

The V and J genes are TRBV28 and TRBJ2-2; tentative D call: TRBD1 (5 bases). V lost 5 bases and J lost 1, with 14 bases in between. The CDR3 runs 16 residues. Germline CDR1 is MDHEN and CDR2 is SYDVKM. CDR3 in amino acids: CASSPARQKNTGELFF. DNA for the CDR3: TGTGCCAGCAGTCCCGCCCGACAGAAGAACACCGGGGAGCTGTTTTTT. The full variable domain, completed using reference TRBV28 and TRBJ2-2, is DVKVTQSSRYLVKRTGEKVFLECVQDMDHENMFWYRQDPGLGLRLIYFSYDVKMKEKGDIPEGYSVSREKKERFSLILESASTNQTSMYLCASSPARQKNTGELFFGEGSRLTVL.